Listed below are T cell receptor beta chains from one sample, sequenced in a study of lymphopenia after photon versus proton radiotherapy. Profiled with immunoSEQ multiplex PCR; TCRdb holds only in-frame clones, not every one. The data contain about 39,000 clones, about 94% of them singletons. This specimen was peripheral blood, taken from a patient treated with photon-based radiotherapy. The receptors stem from a man aged 60 to 75 with cholangiocarcinoma. CDR3s include the opening cysteine and the closing phenylalanine or tryptophan. The D gene is left open where the match is weak.

cdr3_aa cdr3_nt j_call cdr3_length v_call d_call
CASSPSTGPGEQFF TGTGCCAGCTCACCCTCGACAGGGCCGGGGGAGCAGTTCTTC TRBJ2-1 14 TRBV18 TRBD1
CASSPRAGPSFVNTEAFF TGTGCCAGCAGCCCCCGTGCGGGGCCTAGTTTCGTGAACACTGAAGCTTTCTTT TRBJ1-1 18 TRBV11-3 -
CASSKGVSYEQYF TGTGCCAGCAGTAAAGGGGTTTCCTACGAGCAGTACTTC TRBJ2-7 13 TRBV28 -
CASSLGQGAGSPLHF TGCGCCAGCAGCTTGGGACAGGGGGCAGGTTCACCCCTCCACTTT TRBJ1-6 15 TRBV5-1 TRBD1
CASSDGSGRGTDTQYF TGTGCCAGCAGTGACGGTAGCGGGAGAGGGACAGATACGCAGTATTTT TRBJ2-3 16 TRBV6-4 TRBD2
CASSQYLDRVNEQYF TGCGCCAGCAGCCAGTATCTGGACAGGGTCAACGAGCAGTACTTC TRBJ2-7 15 TRBV5-1 TRBD1
CASRTVSVNEQFF TGTGCCAGCAGGACAGTTTCGGTCAATGAGCAGTTCTTC TRBJ2-1 13 TRBV28 -
CASSQAAQLANTGELFF TGCGCCAGCAGCCAAGCAGCCCAGCTCGCGAACACCGGGGAGCTGTTTTTT TRBJ2-2 17 TRBV4-3 -
CASSSIDGNTEAFF TGTGCCAGCAGCTCGATAGACGGAAACACTGAAGCTTTCTTT TRBJ1-1 14 TRBV5-6 -
CASSVDSNTEAFF TGTGCCAGCTCCGTGGACAGTAACACTGAAGCTTTCTTT TRBJ1-1 13 TRBV18 -
CASSLLPGTDFSRPQHF TGTGCCAGCAGTTTATTACCAGGGACTGACTTCTCTAGGCCCCAGCATTTT TRBJ1-5 17 TRBV28 -